This TCR beta chain originates from a study of beta chain features in type 1 diabetes. CDR3 size: 15 residues. Per the germline V gene, CDR1 is WNHNN and CDR2 is SYGVQD (reference sequence). With V trimmed by 10 bases and J by 1 base, 12 bases remained unmatched. Each of the sorted populations had a purity greater than 95%. Study-level results: Within each of all four CD4+ subsets, Type 1 diabetes patients had TCRB CDR3s that were moderately but significantly shorter. A closer apparent resemblance between naive, central memory and Treg TCRB repertoires was seen in patients than in healthy donors. Whether HLA type affects TCRB rearrangement stayed undetermined in the present work. Among type 1 diabetes patients, VDJ junctions had fewer insertions and more deletions.

The study reverse transcribed the entire isolated RNA, so it sequenced expressed TCRB transcripts. Clones were read by immunoSEQ multiplex PCR, and TCRdb kept only the in-frame ones, dropping some. In the table there are 300,000 to 400,000 clones, around 10% of which are singletons. About this clone: Its target is not known.

The clonotype was recovered from a man aged 25 to 40 with type 1 diabetes. The specimen was central memory CD4+ T cells from blood. V is TRBV10-1 and J is TRBJ2-5, with TRBD1 identical over 7 bases. The CDR3 bases are TGCGCCACCGCGAACCCGGGACAGCCCCAAGAGACCCAGTACTTC. The encoded protein is CATANPGQPQETQYF.